The sequence of this T cell receptor (beta chain) was determined in a study of blood T cell repertoires in COVID-19. Method: immunoSEQ multiplex PCR; TCRdb's copy keeps in-frame clones and lacks some. The table has 150,000 or so clones, about 88% seen once. Germline CDR1 MDHEN, CDR2 SYDVKM. The V end was cut by 5 bases, the J end by 4 bases, with 14 bases between. The CDR3 runs to 14 residues. The sequenced sample was peripheral blood. This sequence originates from a man younger than 30 with acute or convalescent COVID-19. The J gene is TRBJ1-2, the V gene TRBV28, with D tentatively TRBD1 (5 bases). CDR3 in amino acids: CASSPPNGAYGYTF. CDR3 sequence (DNA): TGTGCCAGCAGTCCCCCTAATGGGGCCTATGGCTACACCTTC.